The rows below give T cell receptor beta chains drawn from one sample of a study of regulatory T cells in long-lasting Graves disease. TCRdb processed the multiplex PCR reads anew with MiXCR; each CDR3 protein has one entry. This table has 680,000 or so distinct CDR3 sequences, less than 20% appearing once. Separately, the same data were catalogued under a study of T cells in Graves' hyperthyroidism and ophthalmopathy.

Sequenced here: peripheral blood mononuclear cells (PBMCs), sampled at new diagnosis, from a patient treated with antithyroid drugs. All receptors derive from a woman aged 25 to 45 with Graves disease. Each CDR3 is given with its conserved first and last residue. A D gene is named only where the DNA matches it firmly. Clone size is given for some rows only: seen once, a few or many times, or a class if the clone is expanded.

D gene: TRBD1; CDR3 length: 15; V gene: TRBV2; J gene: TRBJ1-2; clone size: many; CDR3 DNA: TGTGCCAGCAGGGCTACGGTGACAGGGGGGGATGGCTACACCTTC; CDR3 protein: CASRATVTGGDGYTF
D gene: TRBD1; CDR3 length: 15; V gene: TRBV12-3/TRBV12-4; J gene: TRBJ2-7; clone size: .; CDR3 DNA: TGTGCCAGCAAAACAAGACAGGGGGCGGCCTACGAGCAGTACTTC; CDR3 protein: CASKTRQGAAYEQYF
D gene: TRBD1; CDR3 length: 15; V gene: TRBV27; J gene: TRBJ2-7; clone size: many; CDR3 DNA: TGTGCCAGCAGTTTATACGGGACAGGGGGTAACGAGCAGTACTTC; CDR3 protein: CASSLYGTGGNEQYF
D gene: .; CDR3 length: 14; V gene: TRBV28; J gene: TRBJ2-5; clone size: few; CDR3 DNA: TGTGCCGCCGCACTAAGCTGGGGGCAAGAGACCCAGTACTTC; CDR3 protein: CAAALSWGQETQYF
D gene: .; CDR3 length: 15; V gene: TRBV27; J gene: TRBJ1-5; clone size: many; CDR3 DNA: TGTGCCAGCAGCAGAGAAGGACGGACCGATCAGCCCCAGCATTTT; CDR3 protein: CASSREGRTDQPQHF
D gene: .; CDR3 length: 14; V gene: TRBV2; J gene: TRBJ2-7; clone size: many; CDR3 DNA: TGTGCCAGCAGATTCCAGGGAAAAGCGAACGAGCAGTACTTC; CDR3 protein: CASRFQGKANEQYF
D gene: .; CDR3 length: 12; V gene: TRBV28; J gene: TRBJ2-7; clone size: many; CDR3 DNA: TGTGCCAGCAGTATGCTAGGTTACGAGCAGTACTTC; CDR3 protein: CASSMLGYEQYF
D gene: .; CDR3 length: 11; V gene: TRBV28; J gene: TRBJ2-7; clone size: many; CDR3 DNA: TGTGCCAGCCGGACTACCTACGAGCAGTACTTC; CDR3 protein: CASRTTYEQYF
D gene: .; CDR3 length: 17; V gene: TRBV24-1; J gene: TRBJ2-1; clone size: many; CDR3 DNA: TGTGCCACCAGTGATGTACCGCGCCCCACCCTCTACAATGAGCAGTTCTTC; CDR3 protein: CATSDVPRPTLYNEQFF
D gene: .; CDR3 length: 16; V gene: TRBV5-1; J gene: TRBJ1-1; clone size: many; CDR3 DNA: TGCGCCAGCAGCTCCTTGAGCAGCGGCCTCCACACTGAAGCTTTCTTT; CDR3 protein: CASSSLSSGLHTEAFF
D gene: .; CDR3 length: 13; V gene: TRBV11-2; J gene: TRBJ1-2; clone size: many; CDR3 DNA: TGTGCCAGCAGCTTAGTATCTTGGGACGGCTACACCTTC; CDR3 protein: CASSLVSWDGYTF
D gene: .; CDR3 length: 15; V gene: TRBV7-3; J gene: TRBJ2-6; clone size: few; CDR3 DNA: TGTGCCAGCAGCCCGGGGGAATCTGGGGCCAACGTCCTGACTTTC; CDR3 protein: CASSPGESGANVLTF
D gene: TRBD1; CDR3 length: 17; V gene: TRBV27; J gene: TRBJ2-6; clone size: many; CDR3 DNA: TGTGCCAGCAGTCCCAAGACAGGGTGGACCGGGGCCAACGTCCTGACTTTC; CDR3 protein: CASSPKTGWTGANVLTF
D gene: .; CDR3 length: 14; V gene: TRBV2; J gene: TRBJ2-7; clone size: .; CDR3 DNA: TGTGCCAGCAGTGAAGCGGGGATTATCTACGAGCAGCACTTC; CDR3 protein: CASSEAGIIYEQHF
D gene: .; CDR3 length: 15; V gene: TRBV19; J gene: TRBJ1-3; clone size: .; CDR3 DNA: TGTGCCAGTAGTACAAGACAGAGCTCTGGAAACACCATATATTTT; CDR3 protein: CASSTRQSSGNTIYF
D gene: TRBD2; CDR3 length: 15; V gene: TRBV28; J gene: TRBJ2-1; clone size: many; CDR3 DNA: TGTGCCAGCAGTTGGACTAGCGGAGCTTACAATGGGCAGTTCTTC; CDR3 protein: CASSWTSGAYNGQFF
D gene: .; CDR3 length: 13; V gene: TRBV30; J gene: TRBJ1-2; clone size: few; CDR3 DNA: TGTGCCTGGAGTGTACAACAGCCGGGGGGCTACACCTTC; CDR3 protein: CAWSVQQPGGYTF
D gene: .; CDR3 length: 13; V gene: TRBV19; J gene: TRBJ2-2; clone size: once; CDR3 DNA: TGTGCCAGTAGTATCTCCAGAGGGGGGGAGCTGTTTTTT; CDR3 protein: CASSISRGGELFF
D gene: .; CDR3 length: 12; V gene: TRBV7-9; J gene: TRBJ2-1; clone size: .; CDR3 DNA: TGTGCCAGCAGTTTGGGGGAACGCGGGCAGTTCTTC; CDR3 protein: CASSLGERGQFF
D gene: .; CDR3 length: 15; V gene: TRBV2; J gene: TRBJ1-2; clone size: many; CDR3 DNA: TGTGCCAGCAGTTCGACTAGGACGGACTTCTATGGCTACACCTTC; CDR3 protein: CASSSTRTDFYGYTF
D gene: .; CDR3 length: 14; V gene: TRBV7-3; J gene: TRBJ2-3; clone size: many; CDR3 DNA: TGTGCCAGCAGCTTAAAAGCCGATTCGGATACGCAGTATTTT; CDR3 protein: CASSLKADSDTQYF
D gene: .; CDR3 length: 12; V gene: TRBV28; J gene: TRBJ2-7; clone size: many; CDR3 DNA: TGTGCCAGCAGTTTAAGGTACCGCGAGCAGTACTTC; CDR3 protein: CASSLRYREQYF
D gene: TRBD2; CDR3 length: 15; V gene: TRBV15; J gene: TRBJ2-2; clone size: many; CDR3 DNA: TGTGCCACCTCACTTATAGCGGGAACCACCGGGGAGCTGTTTTTT; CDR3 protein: CATSLIAGTTGELFF
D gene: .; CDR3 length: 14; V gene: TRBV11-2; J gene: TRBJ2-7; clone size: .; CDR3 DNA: TGTGCCAGCAGAAGACCGACAGAGTCCTACGAGCAGTACTTC; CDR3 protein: CASRRPTESYEQYF
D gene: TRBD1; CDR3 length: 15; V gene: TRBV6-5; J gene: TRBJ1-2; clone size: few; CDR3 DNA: TGTGCCAGCAGTTACTCCGGGACAGGGGGATCAGGCTACACCTTC; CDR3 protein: CASSYSGTGGSGYTF
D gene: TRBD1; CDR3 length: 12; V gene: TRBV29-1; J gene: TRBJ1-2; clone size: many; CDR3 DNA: TGCAGCGTGAGCGACAGGGTGGACGGCTACACCTTC; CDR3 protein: CSVSDRVDGYTF
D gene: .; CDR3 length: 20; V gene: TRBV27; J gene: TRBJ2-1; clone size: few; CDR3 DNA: TGTGCCAGCAGTTTATTTGGGTTTGCGGCGACACGGAAGAGGGACAATGAGCAGTTCTTC; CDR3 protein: CASSLFGFAATRKRDNEQFF
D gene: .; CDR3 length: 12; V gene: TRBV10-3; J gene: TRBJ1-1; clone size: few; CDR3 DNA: TGTGCGGGGGGGCGGGTGAACACTGAAGCTTTCTTT; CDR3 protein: CAGGRVNTEAFF
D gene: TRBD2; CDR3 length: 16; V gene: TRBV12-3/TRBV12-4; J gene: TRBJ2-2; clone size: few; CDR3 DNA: TGTGCCAGCTCCCCCAGGACTAGCGGGGCCACCGGGGAGCTGTTTTTT; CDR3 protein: CASSPRTSGATGELFF
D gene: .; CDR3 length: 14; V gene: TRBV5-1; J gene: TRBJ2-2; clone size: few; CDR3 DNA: TGCGCCAGCAGCTTGCGGGAGTTCACCGGGGAGCTGTTTTTT; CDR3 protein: CASSLREFTGELFF
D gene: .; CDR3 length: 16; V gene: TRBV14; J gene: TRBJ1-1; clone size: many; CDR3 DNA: TGTGCCAGCAGCCAAGATTTCGGGAGAATGAACACTGAAGCTTTCTTT; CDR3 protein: CASSQDFGRMNTEAFF
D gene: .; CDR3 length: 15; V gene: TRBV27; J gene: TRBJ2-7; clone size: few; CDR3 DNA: TGTGCCAGCAGTTTTGGGGGTGTCGGCTCCTACGAGCAGTACTTC; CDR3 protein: CASSFGGVGSYEQYF
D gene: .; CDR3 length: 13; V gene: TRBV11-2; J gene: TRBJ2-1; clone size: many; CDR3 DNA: TGTGCCAGCAGCCTGCGGGACTACAATGAGCAGTTCTTC; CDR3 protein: CASSLRDYNEQFF
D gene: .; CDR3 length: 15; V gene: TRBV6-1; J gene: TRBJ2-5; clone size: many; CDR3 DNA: TGTGCCAGCAGTACCCGAATTGGCGGTTCAGGGGCCCAGTACTTC; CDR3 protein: CASSTRIGGSGAQYF